The source of this T cell receptor beta chain is a study of vaccination effects on CD4 cells after COVID-19 (dated by TCRdb to the early 2020s). About the study as a whole: Across the study, the median time from the second dose to post-vaccine sampling was 72 days (range 14 to 241). A total of 10 COVID-19 convalescent patients and a few SARS-CoV-2-naive healthy vaccine recipients were included in the full study. In both COVID-19 convalescent patients and infection-naive vaccine recipients, the study compared SARS-CoV-2 spike-specific CD4+ TCR repertoires from before mRNA vaccination with those from after it. Cultures from other donors in the study were sequenced using the Oncomine TCR Beta short-read assay on an Illumina iSeq 100. Findings and caveats that apply to the study as a whole: Both infection-induced and vaccine-induced clones contracted markedly at late post-vaccination timepoints, which is consistent with waning T cell responses. The study was limited by a small number of convalescent patients, and early post-infection timepoints were lacking. Among healthy vaccine recipients, nearly all vaccine-induced clones were SARS-CoV-2 mono-reactive, and only 1 of 255 was cross-reactive with common cold coronaviruses.

V and J lose 3 bases and 1 base, and a span of 4 bases separates them. Looking up the germline V gene yields CDR1 MNHNS and CDR2 SASEGT. The CDR3 has 12 amino acids, counting the end cysteine and valine. CDR3 DNA is the only sequence kept; it has 36 bases, read in frame from the first base. A note on this clone: It has no known antigen specificity. No base qualities exist here, and no much larger clone lies one base off it.

In the ViraFEST assay, PBMC were stimulated with viral peptide pools, and TCR sequencing was then used to find antigen-specific CD4+ T cell clonotypes based on their expansion. After approximately 11 days of culture, CD4+ T cells were isolated with the EasySep CD4+ T cell isolation kit. Two doses of either the BNT162b2 or the mRNA-1273 mRNA SARS-CoV-2 vaccine were administered to participants. Negative nucleocapsid antibody results before and after vaccination confirmed that the healthy vaccine recipients had no prior SARS-CoV-2 infection. Some 2 million PBMC per well were cultured with 8.5 to 10 ug/ml peptides in IMDM containing around 5.3% human AB serum, about 9.6 IU/ml IL-2 and gentamicin. On days 3 and 7, half of the culture medium was replaced with fresh IL-2-containing medium. Unless otherwise noted, each peptide stimulation condition was cultured in triplicate wells. PBMC were separated from whole blood using Ficoll-Paque Plus gradient centrifugation and were then either cryopreserved at -140C or used fresh. The overlapping peptide pools covered the spike proteins of SARS-CoV-2 and of the common cold coronaviruses HCoV-NL63, HCoV-OC43 and HCoV-229E. The QIAamp micro DNA kit was used to extract genomic DNA from the cultured CD4+ T cells.

Preparation of the library involved the immunoSEQ multiplex PCR assay. DNA from the CD4+ T cells that had been cultured and isolated underwent TCR beta CDR3 sequencing. The study's processing was this. The analysis removed non-productive TCR sequences, trimmed reads to the CDR3 region, and retained only CDR3s that were 7 or more amino acids long. Antigen-specific clonotypes were identified using the MANAFEST web app by comparison of expansion in peptide wells against reference cultures. To count as positive, a clone had to show expansion at FDR<0.05 compared with the reference and with all other wells, an odds ratio above 5, and a frequency above 0.1% in two replicate wells. A clonotype was defined as cross-reactive if the clonotype was significantly expanded both in SARS-CoV-2 spike wells and in at least one common cold coronavirus spike condition. CDR3 similarity was assessed by Levenshtein distance using the stringdist R package, and unrooted trees were constructed with ape in R 3.6.1. TCRdb mirrors the immuneACCESS table, restricted to in-frame sequences. Some clones are absent from its copies; in checked studies, under half trace to an unresolved V gene, and the reason for the others is unknown. V and J calls and clone size are copied from that table; D and trimming were computed from the DNA. The sample data list approximately 83,000 clones, and around four fifths of these were observed just once. The ten biggest clones cover roughly 1.1% of the sample.

The receptor was isolated from a human donor who received a COVID-19 vaccine. The sequenced sample was CD4+ T cells from PBMCs cultured with HCoV-OC43 spike peptides, obtained after COVID-19 vaccination. What this sample's cell subset or site label stands for: HCoV-OC43 spike overlapping peptide pool stimulation. Recombination connected TRBV6-1 to TRBJ2-7, with no D gene named confidently. The sequence in DNA is TGTGCCAGCAGTGAGGGGTCCTACGAGCAGTACGTC. This codes for CASSEGSYEQYV.